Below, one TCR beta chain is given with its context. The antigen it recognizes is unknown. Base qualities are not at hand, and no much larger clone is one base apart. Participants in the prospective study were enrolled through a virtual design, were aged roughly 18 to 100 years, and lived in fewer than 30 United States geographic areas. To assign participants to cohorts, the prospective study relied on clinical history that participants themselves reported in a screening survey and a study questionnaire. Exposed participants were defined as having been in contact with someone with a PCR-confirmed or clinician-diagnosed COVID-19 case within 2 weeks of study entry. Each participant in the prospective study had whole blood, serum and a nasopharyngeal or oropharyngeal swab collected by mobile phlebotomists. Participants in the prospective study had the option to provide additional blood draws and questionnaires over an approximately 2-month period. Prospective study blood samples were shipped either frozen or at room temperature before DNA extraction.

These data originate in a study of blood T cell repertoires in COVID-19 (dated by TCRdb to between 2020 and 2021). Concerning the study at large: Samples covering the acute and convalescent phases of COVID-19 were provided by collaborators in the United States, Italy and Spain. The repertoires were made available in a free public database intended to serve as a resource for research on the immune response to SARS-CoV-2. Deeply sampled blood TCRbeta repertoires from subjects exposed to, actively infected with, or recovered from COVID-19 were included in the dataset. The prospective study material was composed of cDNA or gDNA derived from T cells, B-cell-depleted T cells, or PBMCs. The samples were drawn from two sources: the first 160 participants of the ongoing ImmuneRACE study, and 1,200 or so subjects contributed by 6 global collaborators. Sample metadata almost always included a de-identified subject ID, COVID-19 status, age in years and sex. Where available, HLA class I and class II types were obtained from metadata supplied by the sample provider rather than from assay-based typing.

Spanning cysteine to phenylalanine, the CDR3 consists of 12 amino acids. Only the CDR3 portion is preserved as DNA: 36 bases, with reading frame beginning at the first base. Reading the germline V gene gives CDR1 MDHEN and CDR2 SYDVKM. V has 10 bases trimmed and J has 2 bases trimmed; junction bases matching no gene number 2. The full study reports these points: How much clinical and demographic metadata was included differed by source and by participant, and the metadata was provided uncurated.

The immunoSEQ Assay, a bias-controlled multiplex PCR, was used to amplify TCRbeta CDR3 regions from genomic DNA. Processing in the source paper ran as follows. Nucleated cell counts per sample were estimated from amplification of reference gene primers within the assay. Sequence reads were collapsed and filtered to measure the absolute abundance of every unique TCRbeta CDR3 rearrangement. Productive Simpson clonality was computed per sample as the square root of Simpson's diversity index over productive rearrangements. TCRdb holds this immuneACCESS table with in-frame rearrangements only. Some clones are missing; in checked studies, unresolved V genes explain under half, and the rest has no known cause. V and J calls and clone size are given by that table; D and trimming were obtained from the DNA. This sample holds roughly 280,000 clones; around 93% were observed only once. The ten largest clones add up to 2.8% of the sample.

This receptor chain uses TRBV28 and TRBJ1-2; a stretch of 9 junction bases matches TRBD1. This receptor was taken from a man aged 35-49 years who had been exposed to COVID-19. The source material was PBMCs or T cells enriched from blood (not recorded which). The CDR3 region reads CAIGTGNYGYTF. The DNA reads TGTGCCATCGGGACAGGGAACTATGGCTACACCTTC.